This T cell receptor beta chain is drawn from a study of T cells in Graves' hyperthyroidism and ophthalmopathy. Study in general: Peripheral blood draws took place at initial diagnosis, ahead of any treatment. Study-wide points: In blood, most of the thyroid clonotypes expanded above 0.001 were also present.

Trimming removed 1 base from V and 5 bases from J; junction bases left unmatched: 7. Germline CDR1 is SGHRS and CDR2 is YFSETQ. The CDR3 length is 15 residues. Using RNA transcripts as the source, TCR beta CDR3 regions were amplified. First-round RT-PCR of the TCR CDR3 relied on the HTBI primer set. TCRdb itself ran the multiplex PCR reads through MiXCR, one entry per CDR3 protein. This sample yields roughly 580,000 distinct CDR3 sequences, of which approximately 15% are seen a single time; roughly 5.5% belongs to the top ten. Ahead of any ophthalmopathy symptoms, the blood sample was obtained at the first diagnosis of hyperthyroidism. The PBMCs studied were ones that came from 10 ml fresh peripheral blood. Of note for this clonotype: Its antigen is not known.

The chain employs TRBV5-1 and TRBJ2-5, with 8 positions matching TRBD2. Input material: blood. The clonotype was recovered from a woman aged 25 to 45 with Graves' hyperthyroidism that later progressed to Graves' ophthalmopathy. This CDR3 reads CASSLRGLVMETQYF. The CDR3 nucleotides read TGCGCCAGCAGCTTGCGGGGACTAGTAATGGAGACCCAGTACTTC.